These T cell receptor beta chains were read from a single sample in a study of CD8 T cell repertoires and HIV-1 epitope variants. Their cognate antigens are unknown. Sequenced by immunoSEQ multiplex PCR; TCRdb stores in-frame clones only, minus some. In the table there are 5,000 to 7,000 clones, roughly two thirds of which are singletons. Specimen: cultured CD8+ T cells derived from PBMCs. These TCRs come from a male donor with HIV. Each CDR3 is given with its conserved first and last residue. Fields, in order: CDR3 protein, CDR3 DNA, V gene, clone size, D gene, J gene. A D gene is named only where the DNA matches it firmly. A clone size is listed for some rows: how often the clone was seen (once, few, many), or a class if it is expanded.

CDR3 protein: CASSQEPGAGALSSYEQYF; CDR3 DNA: TGCGCCAGCAGCCAAGAGCCGGGAGCGGGCGCCCTGAGCTCCTACGAGCAGTACTTC; V gene: TRBV4-3; clone size: hyperexpanded; D gene: -; J gene: TRBJ2-7
CDR3 protein: CASSPPVPNYGYTF; CDR3 DNA: TGTGCCAGCTCCCCACCGGTTCCTAACTATGGCTACACCTTC; V gene: TRBV18; clone size: -; D gene: -; J gene: TRBJ1-2
CDR3 protein: CASSPREEYTEAFF; CDR3 DNA: TGTGCCAGCTCACCACGTGAGGAGTACACTGAAGCTTTCTTT; V gene: TRBV18; clone size: -; D gene: -; J gene: TRBJ1-1
CDR3 protein: CASSLSWGSYEQYF; CDR3 DNA: TGCGCCAGCAGCCTGTCGTGGGGCTCCTACGAGCAGTACTTC; V gene: TRBV5-1; clone size: few; D gene: -; J gene: TRBJ2-7
CDR3 protein: CASSPWPVELDYGYTF; CDR3 DNA: TGTGCCAGCAGCCCTTGGCCGGTAGAATTGGACTATGGCTACACCTTC; V gene: TRBV5-4; clone size: -; D gene: -; J gene: TRBJ1-2
CDR3 protein: CASSLFATAYSPLHF; CDR3 DNA: TGTGCCAGCAGTTTATTTGCGACGGCCTACTCACCCCTCCACTTT; V gene: TRBV28; clone size: -; D gene: -; J gene: TRBJ1-6
CDR3 protein: CASRGRQKNTGELFF; CDR3 DNA: TGTGCCAGCAGGGGGAGACAGAAGAACACCGGGGAGCTGTTTTTT; V gene: TRBV6-5; clone size: -; D gene: -; J gene: TRBJ2-2
CDR3 protein: CASSLPGQGAHNSPLHF; CDR3 DNA: TGTGCCAGCAGCTTACCCGGACAGGGGGCACATAATTCACCCCTCCACTTT; V gene: TRBV11-2; clone size: few; D gene: TRBD1; J gene: TRBJ1-6
CDR3 protein: CASRPTTSGRASTDTQYF; CDR3 DNA: TGTGCCAGCAGACCCACGACTAGCGGGAGGGCTAGCACAGATACGCAGTATTTT; V gene: TRBV27; clone size: -; D gene: TRBD2; J gene: TRBJ2-3
CDR3 protein: CASSGLRRNEQFF; CDR3 DNA: TGTGCCAGCTCAGGTCTGAGGAGGAATGAGCAGTTCTTC; V gene: TRBV9; clone size: -; D gene: -; J gene: TRBJ2-1
CDR3 protein: CASRGGYEQYF; CDR3 DNA: TGCGCCTCCCGCGGCGGGTACGAGCAGTACTTC; V gene: TRBV5-1; clone size: -; D gene: -; J gene: TRBJ2-7
CDR3 protein: CASSPGQGVDYGYTF; CDR3 DNA: TGTGCCAGCAGCCCGGGACAGGGGGTCGACTATGGCTACACCTTC; V gene: TRBV5-1; clone size: -; D gene: TRBD1; J gene: TRBJ1-2
CDR3 protein: CASSLERGIGEPFF; CDR3 DNA: TGTGCCAGCAGTTTAGAAAGGGGAATCGGGGAGCCGTTTTTT; V gene: TRBV27; clone size: once; D gene: -; J gene: TRBJ2-2
CDR3 protein: CASSHTSRTAAGYTF; CDR3 DNA: TGTGCCAGCAGCCATACATCTAGGACAGCAGCTGGCTACACCTTC; V gene: TRBV5-1; clone size: -; D gene: -; J gene: TRBJ1-2
CDR3 protein: CASSSQPSGRASFADTQYF; CDR3 DNA: TGTGCCAGCAGCTCTCAGCCTAGCGGGAGGGCAAGTTTTGCAGATACGCAGTATTTT; V gene: TRBV7-6; clone size: few; D gene: TRBD2; J gene: TRBJ2-3
CDR3 protein: CASSTTDEQFF; CDR3 DNA: TGTGCCAGCTCCACGACCGATGAGCAGTTCTTC; V gene: TRBV28; clone size: once; D gene: -; J gene: TRBJ2-1
CDR3 protein: CASSLYTPTDTQYF; CDR3 DNA: TGTGCCAGCAGTTTATATACACCCACAGATACGCAGTATTTT; V gene: TRBV28; clone size: -; D gene: -; J gene: TRBJ2-3
CDR3 protein: CASSGGLAPYEQYF; CDR3 DNA: TGTGCCAGTAGTGGGGGACTAGCCCCCTACGAGCAGTACTTC; V gene: TRBV19; clone size: few; D gene: TRBD2; J gene: TRBJ2-7
CDR3 protein: CASSLVPDRGYEQYF; CDR3 DNA: TGTGCCAGCAGCTTAGTCCCGGACAGGGGCTACGAGCAGTACTTC; V gene: TRBV7-9; clone size: few; D gene: TRBD1; J gene: TRBJ2-7
CDR3 protein: CASSLGGQNEKLFF; CDR3 DNA: TGTGCCAGCAGCTTAGGAGGCCAAAATGAAAAACTGTTTTTT; V gene: TRBV5-5; clone size: once; D gene: -; J gene: TRBJ1-4
CDR3 protein: CASSLWYRTGALEEAFF; CDR3 DNA: TGTGCCAGCAGTTTATGGTATCGGACAGGGGCCCTCGAGGAAGCTTTCTTT; V gene: TRBV28; clone size: once; D gene: TRBD1; J gene: TRBJ1-1
CDR3 protein: CAWTTGAGEQYF; CDR3 DNA: TGTGCCTGGACAACAGGGGCGGGGGAGCAGTACTTC; V gene: TRBV30; clone size: -; D gene: -; J gene: TRBJ2-7
CDR3 protein: CASSSTQGLETQYF; CDR3 DNA: TGTGCCAGCAGCTCGACCCAGGGTTTAGAGACCCAGTACTTC; V gene: TRBV7-9; clone size: -; D gene: -; J gene: TRBJ2-5
CDR3 protein: CASSLAGLGQGAYEQYF; CDR3 DNA: TGTGCCAGCAGCTTAGCAGGACTAGGACAGGGGGCTTATGAGCAGTACTTC; V gene: TRBV7-9; clone size: medium-sized; D gene: TRBD1; J gene: TRBJ2-7
CDR3 protein: CASSSSGRGYNEQFF; CDR3 DNA: TGTGCCAGCAGCTCTAGCGGGAGAGGCTACAATGAGCAGTTCTTC; V gene: TRBV13; clone size: -; D gene: TRBD2; J gene: TRBJ2-1
CDR3 protein: CSVEDPRGVSYEQYF; CDR3 DNA: TGCAGCGTTGAAGATCCACGAGGAGTCTCCTACGAGCAGTACTTC; V gene: TRBV29-1; clone size: -; D gene: -; J gene: TRBJ2-7
CDR3 protein: CASSLATGDGYTF; CDR3 DNA: TGCGCCAGCAGCTTGGCGACAGGGGATGGCTACACCTTC; V gene: TRBV5-1; clone size: -; D gene: TRBD1; J gene: TRBJ1-2
CDR3 protein: CASSVTGFYEQYF; CDR3 DNA: TGTGCCAGCAGCGTGACAGGTTTCTACGAGCAGTACTTC; V gene: TRBV5-6; clone size: -; D gene: -; J gene: TRBJ2-7
CDR3 protein: CAWMERGAYNEQFF; CDR3 DNA: TGTGCCTGGATGGAGAGGGGGGCCTACAATGAGCAGTTCTTC; V gene: TRBV30; clone size: -; D gene: -; J gene: TRBJ2-1
CDR3 protein: CASSTQAADSPLHF; CDR3 DNA: TGTGCCAGCAGCACACAGGCGGCGGATTCACCCCTCCACTTT; V gene: TRBV9; clone size: -; D gene: -; J gene: TRBJ1-6
CDR3 protein: CASRDTRHNTGELFF; CDR3 DNA: TGTGCCAGCAGAGATACCAGACACAACACCGGGGAGCTGTTTTTT; V gene: TRBV11-3; clone size: -; D gene: -; J gene: TRBJ2-2
CDR3 protein: CASSEGGEQFF; CDR3 DNA: TGTGCCAGCAGTGAGGGGGGTGAGCAGTTCTTC; V gene: TRBV6-5; clone size: once; D gene: -; J gene: TRBJ2-1